This T cell receptor (beta chain) was identified during a study of T-cell memory formation after mild COVID-19. The wider study: For the most part, TCR clusters were specific to one donor. Study results and limitations: CD8+ contracting clones occupied EMRA, while CD4+ ones occupied mainly CM and EM. Clones shrinking between day 15 and 85 showed a balanced CD4/CD8 split, and those that grew later tilted toward CD4+. Researchers could not confirm that second-wave clones peaking on day 37 targeted SARS-CoV-2.

TCRdb re-called the 5' RACE reads through MiXCR, storing one row per CDR3 protein. The repertoire holds 150,000 to 200,000 distinct CDR3 sequences, with roughly 11% as singletons. Looked up from germline, CDR1 is SGHTA and CDR2 is FQGTGA. The V end lost 0 bases, the J end lost 4 bases, and 11 bases lay between the germline ends. CDR3 length: 15 residues. This clonotype appeared a single time. Antigen unknown. J is TRBJ2-3 and V is TRBV7-3; D perhaps matches TRBD1 (5 bases). Sequencing input: PBMCs or a T cell subset sorted from them (not recorded which). This sequence was found in a man aged 18-30 years who had mild COVID-19 (a few samples of this study predate the infection). Cell type and time point are not known. In DNA form, the CDR3 reads TGTGCCAGCAGCTTAACAGCAAGCAGGGCAGATACGCAGTATTTT. Residues: CASSLTASRADTQYF.